Below, 21 T cell receptor beta chains from the same sample are listed, as sequenced in a study of CXCR3-negative and CXCR3-positive naive CD8 T cells. For these receptors, no antigen is known. Study-level results: Hydrophobicity was higher for TRB CDR3s found in CXCR3-positive naive cells than in CXCR3-negative naive cells.

The method, 5' RACE with UMI labels, was used to prepare the TRB cDNA libraries. Reanalyzing the 5' RACE reads, TCRdb keeps one entry per CDR3 protein, without DNA. Recorded for this sample: some 120,000 distinct CDR3 sequences. Input material: naive CXCR3+ CD8+ T cells from blood. As to subset: CD45RO-CCR7+CD27+CD95- naive CD8+ T cells expressing CXCR3 (TNR3+). Receptor source: a human donor in good health. Some clones in this sample may be carry-over from other donors' samples.

V usage is TRBV13 and J usage is TRBJ2-2. The CDR3 has 16 amino acids. CDR1 and CDR2 (germline): PRHDT, FYEKMQ (reference sequence). CDR3 region: CASSLVFRQNTGELFF.

The chain's CDR3 is CSVDGGTFEAFF. This rearrangement joins TRBV29-1 to TRBJ1-1; TCRdb reports TRBD1, a call that lacks DNA to check it against. This CDR3 is built from 12 residues. In germline, CDR1 is SQVTM, CDR2 ANQGSEA.

The chain carries TRBV14 and TRBJ2-7; lacking DNA, the TRBD1 call made by TCRdb goes unchecked. CDR3 length: 16 amino acids. Per the germline V gene, CDR1 is SGHDN and CDR2 is FVKESK. The CDR3 is CASSQVGRGKGYEQYF.

V usage is TRBV4-2 and J usage is TRBJ2-2; TCRdb returns TRBD2, unconfirmable since there is no DNA. This CDR3 is 14 amino acids long. The germline V gene encodes CDR1 LGHNA and CDR2 YNFKEQ. The CDR3 sequence is CASSYGIITGELFF.

The chain combines TRBV7-2 with TRBJ2-1; without DNA, the TCRdb call of TRBD2 cannot be checked. Germline CDR1 is SGHTA and CDR2 is FQGNSA. The CDR3 contains 12 residues. The CDR3: CASSQSGVEQFF.

V and J are TRBV7-6 and TRBJ2-5; the TCRdb call, TRBD1, lacks DNA for checking. The CDR3 contains 17 residues. The germline gives CDR1 SGHVS, CDR2 FNYEAQ. Here the CDR3 reads CASSLAVSLGVRETQYF.

The gene calls are TRBV14 and TRBJ2-7. The CDR3 contains 13 residues. Germline V gene data show CDR1 as SGHDN and CDR2 as FVKESK. The CDR3 here is CASSQIPSDEQYF.

This rearrangement joins TRBV6-2 or TRBV6-3 to TRBJ2-3; TCRdb names TRBD2, which stays unverified in the absence of DNA. CDR1 and CDR2 (germline): MNHEY, SVGEGT. The length of the CDR3 is 15 residues. Here the CDR3 reads CASSRSGGGTDTQYF.

The chain joins TRBV4-1 to TRBJ2-4; with no DNA, the TCRdb D assignment of TRBD2 cannot be verified. The CDR3 spans 14 residues. CDR1 is MGHRA and CDR2 is YSYEKL in the germline V gene. The CDR3: CASSQAYAGNIQYF.

V is TRBV6-5 and J is TRBJ2-7; TCRdb designates TRBD1, a call that cannot be tested without DNA. The CDR3 runs 16 residues. Germline V gives CDR1 MNHEY, CDR2 SVGAGI. CDR3 in amino acids: CASSYRSPESSYEQYF.

The chain uses TRBV20-1 and TRBJ2-7; checking the TCRdb D call of TRBD2 is not possible without DNA. CDR3 size: 13 residues. The germline V gene encodes CDR1 DFQATT and CDR2 SNEGSKA (reference sequence). The CDR3 is CSVLAGVSYEQYF.

The chain is built from TRBV7-6 and TRBJ1-2; TCRdb names TRBD1, which stays unverified in the absence of DNA. Germline CDR1 SGHVS, CDR2 FNYEAQ. This CDR3 has 16 amino acids. CDR3 residues: CASSSLLPQGEDGYTF.

This chain connects TRBV2 to TRBJ2-4. The CDR3 is 18 amino acids. In germline, CDR1 is SNHLY, CDR2 FYNNEI. CDR3 residues: CASSEDVLAVVDKNIQYF.

The rearrangement links TRBV7-9 to TRBJ2-4. The germline V gene has CDR1 SEHNR and CDR2 FQNEAQ (reference sequence). The CDR3 loop spans 13 amino acids. The CDR3 spells CASRPLDWNIQYF.

The chain combines TRBV4-1 with TRBJ1-5; TCRdb indicates TRBD1, and absent DNA this call remains unverified. CDR1 and CDR2 from the germline V gene are MGHRA and YSYEKL. The CDR3 is 17 residues long. CDR3 in amino acids: CASSPGGGAVANQPQHF.

CDR3 in amino acids: CASSFRLIQQENTEAFF. The chain links TRBV5-4 to TRBJ1-1. The CDR3 consists of 17 residues. Germline V gene data show CDR1 as SGHNT and CDR2 as YYREEE (reference sequence). The complete variable domain, with remaining parts taken from reference TRBV5-4 and TRBJ1-1, reads ETGVTQSPTHLIKTRGQQVTLRCSSQSGHNTVSWYQQALGQGPQFIFQYYREEENGRGNFPPRFSGLQFPNYSSELNVNALELDDSALYLCASSFRLIQQENTEAFFGQGTRLTVV.

This chain joins TRBV12-3 or TRBV12-4 and TRBJ2-7; as DNA is missing, the TRBD2 call by TCRdb cannot be tested. This CDR3 comprises 17 residues. CDR3 in amino acids: CASTLTIAGPRFSEQYF.

The chain has TRBV20-1 and TRBJ2-1; TCRdb designates TRBD1, a call that cannot be tested without DNA. This CDR3 region has 16 residues. CDR1 is DFQATT, CDR2 SNEGSKA, per germline (reference sequence). The CDR3 is CSARETSGVPYNEQFF.

This rearrangement joins TRBV6-5 to TRBJ2-4; TCRdb's D call of TRBD1 is untestable without DNA. From germline, CDR1 is MNHEY and CDR2 SVGAGI. CDR3 length: 15 residues. Here the CDR3 reads CASSPGPSAWNIQYF.

J is TRBJ1-5 and V is TRBV19; TCRdb lists TRBD1, though no DNA is available to test this call. This CDR3 contains 16 residues. Germline CDR1 reads LNHDA; CDR2 reads SQIVND (reference sequence). The CDR3 here is CASSIGARGRYQPQHF.

V gene TRBV28 combines with J gene TRBJ2-3; TCRdb gives TRBD2 as the D gene, but with no DNA this cannot be confirmed. Germline V gene sequence: CDR1 MDHEN, CDR2 SYDVKM. The CDR3 is 17 residues long. The chain's CDR3 is CASSSREIFLGADTQYF.